This is a list of T cell receptor beta chains from one sample in a study of blood T cell repertoires in COVID-19. TCRdb keeps only in-frame clones here, not all; method: immunoSEQ multiplex PCR. The sample records 140,000 or so clones, around 82% being singletons. The sample taken for sequencing was peripheral blood. All receptors derive from a woman in her fifties or sixties with acute or convalescent COVID-19. Both conserved end residues are trimmed from each CDR3. Fields, in order: CDR3 protein, V gene, J gene, D gene. A D gene is named only where the DNA matches it firmly.

cdr3_aa: ASSELGQGSVEQY
v_call: TRBV25-1
j_call: TRBJ2-7
d_call: TRBD1

cdr3_aa: ATSDNRDRGRGAF
v_call: TRBV24-1
j_call: TRBJ1-1
d_call: TRBD1

cdr3_aa: ASSPPDRGVNTEAF
v_call: TRBV18
j_call: TRBJ1-1
d_call: .

cdr3_aa: ASSQDNGNTEAF
v_call: TRBV3-1/TRBV3-2
j_call: TRBJ1-1
d_call: .

cdr3_aa: ASSLVGGANEQF
v_call: TRBV7-7
j_call: TRBJ2-1
d_call: TRBD2

cdr3_aa: ASSFPLTQY
v_call: TRBV5-8
j_call: TRBJ2-3
d_call: .

cdr3_aa: ASSLVGTSASDEQF
v_call: TRBV5-1
j_call: TRBJ2-1
d_call: TRBD2

cdr3_aa: AWSAGTGIVKTQY
v_call: TRBV30
j_call: TRBJ2-5
d_call: TRBD1

cdr3_aa: ASSQRGRQPQH
v_call: TRBV28
j_call: TRBJ1-5
d_call: .

cdr3_aa: ASSFSGENTEAF
v_call: TRBV11-3
j_call: TRBJ1-1
d_call: .

cdr3_aa: ASSQAGPNTEAF
v_call: TRBV3-1/TRBV3-2
j_call: TRBJ1-1
d_call: .

cdr3_aa: ASSIETGARGYT
v_call: TRBV19
j_call: TRBJ1-2
d_call: TRBD1

cdr3_aa: ASSQDGRQPQH
v_call: TRBV4-3
j_call: TRBJ1-5
d_call: .

cdr3_aa: ASSKAQGGNQPQH
v_call: TRBV21-1
j_call: TRBJ1-5
d_call: .

cdr3_aa: ASSNSRGGGYNEQF
v_call: TRBV11-2
j_call: TRBJ2-1
d_call: TRBD2

cdr3_aa: ASSYPLAGDYEQY
v_call: TRBV7-9
j_call: TRBJ2-7
d_call: TRBD2

cdr3_aa: ASSFGTVNSPLH
v_call: TRBV7-9
j_call: TRBJ1-6
d_call: TRBD1

cdr3_aa: ASSTGGLTGELF
v_call: TRBV9
j_call: TRBJ2-2
d_call: .

cdr3_aa: ASHGGAYGYT
v_call: TRBV19
j_call: TRBJ1-2
d_call: .

cdr3_aa: ASSEAAGSNQPQH
v_call: TRBV2
j_call: TRBJ1-5
d_call: .

cdr3_aa: ASSQDRNYGYT
v_call: TRBV4-1
j_call: TRBJ1-2
d_call: TRBD1

cdr3_aa: AVGGISGNTIY
v_call: TRBV14
j_call: TRBJ1-3
d_call: .

cdr3_aa: ASSVGMGETQY
v_call: TRBV11-3
j_call: TRBJ2-5
d_call: .

cdr3_aa: ASSLTGGWTEAF
v_call: TRBV7-2
j_call: TRBJ1-1
d_call: TRBD1

cdr3_aa: ATADRDIPWSDGYT
v_call: TRBV28
j_call: TRBJ1-2
d_call: .

cdr3_aa: ASNPLAGESVQPQH
v_call: TRBV6-2/TRBV6-3
j_call: TRBJ1-5
d_call: .

cdr3_aa: ATSRDDMLETEAF
v_call: TRBV15
j_call: TRBJ1-1
d_call: .

cdr3_aa: ASSPPDRATNEKLF
v_call: TRBV7-2
j_call: TRBJ1-4
d_call: TRBD1

cdr3_aa: ASGPDRGGQPQH
v_call: TRBV2
j_call: TRBJ1-5
d_call: .

cdr3_aa: ASSVRERGTEAF
v_call: TRBV2
j_call: TRBJ1-1
d_call: .

cdr3_aa: ASSYRGNQPQH
v_call: TRBV6-5
j_call: TRBJ1-5
d_call: .

cdr3_aa: AAGNPTNEKLF
v_call: TRBV6-5
j_call: TRBJ1-4
d_call: .

cdr3_aa: ASRAGQGKGSPLH
v_call: TRBV6-5
j_call: TRBJ1-6
d_call: TRBD1

cdr3_aa: ASSEPGLPYT
v_call: TRBV7-2
j_call: TRBJ1-2
d_call: .

cdr3_aa: ASSVYGGDGNTIY
v_call: TRBV9
j_call: TRBJ1-3
d_call: .

cdr3_aa: ASSPGQATNYGYT
v_call: TRBV28
j_call: TRBJ1-2
d_call: TRBD1

cdr3_aa: ASNNRNGYT
v_call: TRBV2
j_call: TRBJ1-2
d_call: .

cdr3_aa: ASSPPGLGDNEQF
v_call: TRBV7-8
j_call: TRBJ2-1
d_call: TRBD2

cdr3_aa: AWSGGWAGDLTDTQY
v_call: TRBV30
j_call: TRBJ2-3
d_call: TRBD2

cdr3_aa: AISDEGQGVSYNEQF
v_call: TRBV10-3
j_call: TRBJ2-1
d_call: TRBD1